These 19 T cell receptor beta chains were all obtained from the same sample, sequenced in a study of memory CD4+ T cells and cytomegalovirus serostatus. The sort gate was single viable CD3+CD4+CD8-CD45RO+ cells for memory CD4+ T cells. Profiling relied on immunoSEQ multiplex PCR, and the TCRdb table lists in-frame clones only, not all of them. Here the sample spans more than 35,000 clones, 65% to 80% being singletons. Specimen: memory CD4+ T cells from blood. All receptors derive from an adult in good health and CMV-seropositive.

The chain couples TRBV9 to TRBJ2-1; D possibly corresponds to TRBD2 (5 bases). V was cut by 3 bases and J by 0 bases, with 7 bases left in between. This CDR3 comprises 14 residues. Germline V gene lookup returns CDR1 SGDLS and CDR2 YYNGEE. The CDR3 here is CASSGSGSYNEQFF. In nucleotides, the CDR3 is TGTGCCAGCAGCGGGAGCGGCTCCTACAATGAGCAGTTCTTC.

In its sample, this clone was seen a few times. This chain uses TRBV7-9 with TRBJ1-6; tentative D call: TRBD1 (5 bases). Germline V gene lookup returns CDR1 SEHNR and CDR2 FQNEAQ (reference sequence). The V end lost 8 bases, the J end lost 8 bases, and 10 bases lay between the germline ends. The CDR3 consists of 12 residues. This CDR3 is CASCLGDSPLHF. The CDR3 DNA is TGTGCCAGCTGTTTAGGGGATTCACCCCTCCACTTT.

The V and J genes are TRBV28 and TRBJ2-7, with 7 bases lining up with TRBD1. The V gene's germline CDR1 is MDHEN and CDR2 SYDVKM. V lost 6 bases, J lost 5 bases, and 7 bases stayed unmatched. There are 13 residues in the CDR3. The CDR3 spells CASRPQGEHEQYF. The DNA of the CDR3 is TGTGCCAGCAGGCCTCAGGGGGAGCACGAGCAGTACTTC.

The V gene is TRBV7-6, the J gene TRBJ2-3, with 8 positions matching TRBD1. In germline, CDR1 is SGHVS, CDR2 FNYEAQ. Trimming took 6 bases from V and 1 from J; bases not matched to a gene: 12. This CDR3 is 17 amino acids long. CDR3: CASSQGALVGGTDTQYF. CDR3 bases: TGTGCCAGCAGTCAGGGGGCCCTAGTAGGGGGCACAGATACGCAGTATTTT.

The rearrangement uses TRBV19 and TRBJ2-1; 10 bases align to TRBD2. V trimming: 7 bases; J trimming: 8 bases; junction bases outside the gene matches: 11. There are 15 residues in the CDR3. CDR1 and CDR2 (germline): LNHDA, SQIVND (reference sequence). The CDR3 bases are TGTGCCAGTACTTCTAGCGGGAGAGATGGCGATGAGCAGTTCTTC. Translated, it gives CASTSSGRDGDEQFF.

The V and J genes are TRBV9 and TRBJ2-3; D gene ambiguous. Trimming left V 6 bases short and J 6 bases short, with 20 bases between. There are 15 residues in the CDR3. Germline V CDR1 and CDR2: SGDLS, YYNGEE. The CDR3 loop reads CASNSRQEASDTQYF. CDR3 in DNA: TGTGCCAGCAACTCACGACAAGAGGCGTCGGATACGCAGTATTTT.

This sequence joins TRBV25-1 and TRBJ2-3; the D gene is possibly TRBD1 (5 bases). The V and J ends lost 6 bases and 2 bases respectively, with 18 bases between them. CDR1 is MGHDK, CDR2 SYGVNS, per germline. The CDR3 extends over 16 amino acids. CDR3 in amino acids: CASSSTSGYITDTQYF. The CDR3 DNA reads TGTGCCAGCAGCAGTACTTCAGGGTACATCACAGATACGCAGTATTTT.

The chain has TRBV29-1 and TRBJ1-1; D call uncertain. This CDR3 has 12 residues. In germline, CDR1 is SQVTM, CDR2 ANQGSEA. V was cut by 4 bases and J by 0 bases, with 6 bases left in between. Here the CDR3 reads CSVGHMNTEAFF. The CDR3 region has the DNA TGCAGCGTTGGACACATGAACACTGAAGCTTTCTTT.

This rearrangement joins TRBV21-1 to TRBJ2-5; TRBD1 reflects the table's D call only, with no check against the DNA. TRBV21-1 corresponds to a pseudogene. CDR3 length: 16 residues. The CDR3 here is CASSITSLTQGETQYF. CDR3 in DNA: TGTGCCAGCAGCATCACCTCCCTGACTCAGGGAGAGACCCAGTACTTC.

The chain links TRBV6-1 to TRBJ1-5; possible D gene TRBD1, 5 bases. The V and J ends lost 4 bases and 0 bases respectively, with 13 bases between them. Germline values: CDR1 MNHNS, CDR2 SASEGT. The CDR3 is 16 amino acids. The CDR3 DNA reads TGTGCCAGCAGTGTTAGGGGTGGGGATAGCAATCAGCCCCAGCATTTT. Encoded protein: CASSVRGGDSNQPQHF.

The rearrangement joins TRBV9 to TRBJ1-3; D is unresolved. The V gene's germline CDR1 is SGDLS and CDR2 YYNGEE. V gave up 5 bases and J gave up 1 base, with 4 bases separating them. CDR3 length equals 12 residues. CDR3 DNA sequence: TGTGCCAGCAGAGGTTCTGGAAACACCATATATTTT. Its protein product is CASRGSGNTIYF. The whole variable domain, filled in from reference TRBV9 and TRBJ1-3, reads DSGVTQTPKHLITATGQRVTLRCSPRSGDLSVYWYQQSLDQGLQFLIQYYNGEERAKGNILERFSAQQFPDLHSELNLSSLELGDSALYFCASRGSGNTIYFGEGSWLTVV.

The chain employs TRBV5-6 and TRBJ2-2, with D tentatively TRBD1 (6 bases). V was clipped by 0 bases and J by 5 bases, with 11 bases between them. The CDR3 runs 15 residues. Germline V gene data show CDR1 as SGHDT and CDR2 as YYEEEE. CDR3 region: CASSLVRGATGELFF. CDR3 bases: TGTGCCAGCAGCTTGGTCAGGGGAGCTACCGGGGAGCTGTTTTTT.

The gene calls are TRBV11-3 and TRBJ2-2; no reliable D call. V was cut by 1 base and J by 7 bases, with 10 bases left in between. The CDR3 extends over 14 amino acids. Germline V gene sequence: CDR1 SGHNT, CDR2 YENEEA. CDR3 DNA: TGTGCCAGCAGCTTAGCCCCCGTTATCGGGGAGCTGTTTTTT. This codes for CASSLAPVIGELFF.

The chain recombines TRBV28 with TRBJ2-7; D unresolved. Germline V lookup: CDR1 MDHEN, CDR2 SYDVKM. Trimming stripped 2 bases from V and 1 base from J, with 9 bases between. The CDR3 consists of 14 residues. The CDR3 loop is CASSLPGLSYEQYF. The CDR3 DNA sequence: TGTGCCAGCAGTTTACCGGGCCTATCCTACGAGCAGTACTTC.

This clone has only a few counts. The chain combines TRBV4-3 with TRBJ2-5, with 10 bases that match TRBD2. This CDR3 is 16 amino acids long. V lost 0 bases and J lost 1; bases outside the gene matches: 2. In germline, CDR1 is LGHNA, CDR2 YSLEER. Here the CDR3 reads CASSQDASGSQETQYF. In DNA, the CDR3 is TGCGCCAGCAGCCAAGATGCTAGCGGGAGCCAAGAGACCCAGTACTTC.

The chain recombines TRBV14 with TRBJ1-5; 7 bases fit TRBD1. In germline, CDR1 is SGHDN, CDR2 FVKESK. Unmatched junction bases numbered 2, after V lost 4 bases and J lost 5 bases. This CDR3 spans 13 amino acids. The CDR3 loop is CASSLQGDQPQHF. The CDR3 DNA sequence: TGTGCCAGCAGCCTCCAGGGGGATCAGCCCCAGCATTTT.

The J gene is TRBJ1-4, the V gene TRBV5-4, with D perhaps matching TRBD1 (6 bases). V shed 4 bases and J shed 0 bases, with 16 bases lying between them. This CDR3 has 17 residues. Per the germline V gene, CDR1 is SGHNT and CDR2 is YYREEE (reference sequence). CDR3 bases: TGTGCCAGCAGCCCAAACACCGGGACATCAACTAATGAAAAACTGTTTTTT. This codes for CASSPNTGTSTNEKLFF.

The chain recombines TRBV4-1 with TRBJ2-1; 13 nucleotides line up with TRBD2. The CDR3 totals 15 residues. The V and J ends lost 8 bases and 5 bases, in that order; junction bases with no gene match: 6. Per the germline V gene, CDR1 is MGHRA and CDR2 is YSYEKL. CDR3 coding DNA: TGCGCCAGCCGCTCGGGACTAGCGGGAAACAATGAGCAGTTCTTC. This gives the protein CASRSGLAGNNEQFF.

V and J are TRBV6-1 and TRBJ2-1; tentative D call: TRBD2 (7 bases). Germline-derived CDR1 and CDR2 are MNHNS and SASEGT. Trimming left V 5 bases short and J 9 bases short, with 14 bases between. This CDR3 has 13 amino acids. The CDR3 spells CASSPEGGGEQFF. The CDR3 bases are TGTGCCAGCAGTCCAGAAGGGGGGGGTGAGCAGTTCTTC.